Described below is a single T cell receptor beta chain sequence and its context. Its cognate antigen is unknown. Sampling consisted of one heparinised blood draw per donor, averaging about 110 mL. This sample is drawn from a study of beta chain features in type 1 diabetes. General study results and limits: Moderate yet significant TCRB CDR3 shortening was seen in Type 1 diabetes patients in all four CD4+ subsets.

The CDR3 has 14 amino acids. CDR1 is LNHNV and CDR2 is YYDKDF in the germline V gene (reference sequence). J lost 6 bases, V lost 3 bases, and 6 bases had no gene match. Sequencing targeted expressed TCRB transcripts, as all isolated RNA had been reverse transcribed. Repertoires were generated with immunoSEQ multiplex PCR, while TCRdb's copy carries only in-frame clones and drops some. The sample comprises about 150,000 clones, 11% of which are singletons, and roughly 2% rests with the top ten. Source material: central memory CD4+ T cells from blood. This chain uses TRBV15 with TRBJ2-3, with 7 nucleotides matching TRBD1. This receptor was obtained from a man between 18 and 35 years old in good health. The CDR3 sequence: CATSRDRPGDTQYF. In DNA form, the CDR3 reads TGTGCCACCAGCAGGGACAGGCCCGGGGATACGCAGTATTTT.